This T cell receptor beta chain was sequenced in a study of metastatic and nonmetastatic thyroid tumors. This clone came up many times. V lost 7 bases, J lost 11 bases, and 10 bases stayed unmatched. The CDR3 runs to 12 residues. TCRdb re-analyzed the PCR reads through MiXCR. The table records 53,000 or so clones, 20% to 25% of them present only once. Ahead of thyroid surgery, no patient had received treatment of any kind. Sequenced material: blood. The receptor comes from a female donor with papillary thyroid cancer or a benign thyroid nodule (not recorded which). Some clones in this sample may be carry-over from other donors' samples. The rearrangement joins TRBV12-3 or TRBV12-4 to TRBJ1-1; 7 bases line up with TRBD1. CDR3 loop: CASTNRGSSAFF. As DNA, the CDR3 is TGTGCCAGCACAAACAGGGGATCCAGCGCTTTCTTT.